Listed below are T cell receptor beta chains from one sample, sequenced in a study of regulatory T cells in long-lasting Graves disease. TCRdb reprocessed the multiplex PCR reads with MiXCR, giving one entry per CDR3 protein. The data contain some 220,000 distinct CDR3 sequences, approximately 19% of them singletons. A further study also used this sample, focusing on T cells in Graves' hyperthyroidism and ophthalmopathy.

This specimen was peripheral blood mononuclear cells (PBMCs), taken at new diagnosis, from a patient treated with antithyroid drugs. These receptors were collected from a woman aged 30 to 39 with Graves disease. CDR3s include the opening cysteine and the closing phenylalanine or tryptophan. D genes are given only for firm matches. Clone size appears in some rows only: once, few, many, or a class for an expanded clone.

d_call	v_call	j_call	cdr3_length	clone_size	cdr3_aa	cdr3_nt
-	TRBV5-5	TRBJ2-2	13	many	CASSLLVGGELFF	TGTGCCAGCAGCTTACTAGTTGGCGGGGAGCTGTTTTTT
TRBD1	TRBV5-4	TRBJ2-7	14	many	CASSLRGLFYEQYF	TGTGCCAGCAGCTTGAGGGGGCTCTTCTACGAGCAGTACTTC
TRBD2	TRBV4-1	TRBJ2-1	16	-	CASSQAGSGRDNEQFF	TGTGCCAGCAGCCAAGCGGGTAGCGGGAGGGACAATGAGCAGTTCTTC
-	TRBV28	TRBJ2-3	15	many	CASSLSGLPVDTQYF	TGTGCCAGCAGTTTATCAGGGCTCCCCGTAGATACGCAGTATTTT
-	TRBV6-2/TRBV6-3	TRBJ2-7	14	-	CASSMTGVGSEQYF	TGTGCCAGCAGCATGACCGGGGTAGGGAGCGAGCAGTACTTC
-	TRBV2	TRBJ1-5	14	many	CASKVSRSGKAQHF	TGTGCCAGCAAGGTTAGTCGATCGGGCAAGGCCCAGCATTTT
-	TRBV2	TRBJ2-3	11	many	CASRPTDTQYF	TGTGCCAGCAGACCAACAGACACGCAGTATTTT
-	TRBV27	TRBJ1-6	16	once	CASSLSRVSYNSPLHF	TGTGCCAGCAGTTTATCGAGGGTTTCCTATAATTCACCCCTCCACTTT
TRBD1	TRBV13	TRBJ2-3	15	many	CASSSGTGGTDTQYF	TGTGCCAGCAGTTCCGGGACAGGGGGCACAGATACGCAGTATTTT
TRBD1	TRBV24-1	TRBJ2-1	16	-	CATSKGGTGGRDEQFF	TGTGCCACCAGTAAAGGGGGGACAGGGGGTCGCGATGAGCAGTTCTTC
-	TRBV28	TRBJ1-2	12	-	CASSSVNYGYTF	TGTGCCAGCAGTTCAGTTAACTATGGCTACACCTTC
-	TRBV20-1	TRBJ1-2	13	many	CSARDPRGGGYTF	TGCAGTGCTAGAGATCCGCGGGGAGGAGGCTACACCTTC
TRBD1	TRBV20-1	TRBJ2-5	14	many	CSAPRDSAQETQYF	TGCAGTGCTCCGAGGGACAGCGCTCAAGAGACCCAGTACTTC
TRBD2	TRBV13	TRBJ2-3	15	-	CASPGTSGSIDTQYF	TGTGCCAGCCCCGGGACTAGCGGGAGCATTGATACGCAGTATTTT
-	TRBV2	TRBJ1-1	11	many	CASSGFPEAFF	TGTGCCAGCAGTGGGTTCCCTGAAGCTTTCTTT
-	TRBV6-1	TRBJ2-1	14	few	CASGYLSSYNEQFF	TGTGCCAGCGGGTACCTAAGCTCCTACAATGAGCAGTTCTTC
-	TRBV4-2	TRBJ1-1	18	many	CASSQDLPGRGRGSQAFF	TGTGCCAGCAGCCAAGATCTACCCGGACGGGGGCGTGGGTCCCAAGCTTTCTTT
-	TRBV7-6	TRBJ1-6	14	-	CASSHTERNSPLHF	TGTGCCAGCAGCCACACAGAGCGGAATTCACCCCTCCACTTT
-	TRBV25-1	TRBJ2-7	17	many	CASSGRVVRRDTYEQYF	TGTGCCAGCAGTGGGAGGGTGGTTCGTAGGGACACCTACGAGCAGTACTTC
-	TRBV11-1	TRBJ2-7	14	many	CASSRPGTFYEQYF	TGTGCCAGCAGTCGTCCCGGGACCTTCTACGAGCAGTACTTC